This entry describes one T cell receptor (beta chain). The antigen this receptor binds is unknown. No much larger clonotype is one base removed from it; base qualities were not supplied. The sample belongs to a study of T-cell reconstitution after alpha-beta-depleted transplantation in children (dated by TCRdb to 2016 to 2018). Turning to the overall study: T-cell immune reconstitution after TCRalphabeta/CD19-depleted allogeneic hematopoietic cell transplantation in children was quantitatively tracked in the study by means of TCR repertoire profiling.

The CDR3 spans 20 residues, from the cysteine through the phenylalanine. This entry keeps only the CDR3 DNA: 60 bases, framed from base 1. From the germline V gene, CDR1 is MNHEY and CDR2 is SVGEGT. V loses 3 bases at its end and J loses 6 bases; junction bases beyond the gene matches: 21. Libraries came from PCR. Data came from an Illumina HiSeq 2500. To normalize quantification of the TCRbeta repertoire, the TCR libraries were built with molecular barcoding that relied on unique molecular identifiers. TCRdb trimmed public reads at Q25 via fastp, called clones via MiXCR and kept in-frame beta chains. Identical CDR3 proteins give one entry, which carries the most common genes and DNA. The sample table shows 440,000 or so distinct CDR3 sequences, and approximately 10% are seen once. Jointly, the top ten make up approximately 5% of the sample.

The rearrangement combines TRBV6-2 or TRBV6-3 with TRBJ2-1; 9 middle bases align to TRBD2. The source material was PBMCs from the stem cell graft donor, sampled from the stem cell graft. The origin of this receptor is a human donor who donated a stem cell graft to a child with acute myeloid leukemia. The sequenced DNA: TGTGCCAGCAGTTATCCTAAGGCCGACGACCGGCGGGGGGGCTTCAATGAGCAGTTCTTC. Its amino acids are CASSYPKADDRRGGFNEQFF.